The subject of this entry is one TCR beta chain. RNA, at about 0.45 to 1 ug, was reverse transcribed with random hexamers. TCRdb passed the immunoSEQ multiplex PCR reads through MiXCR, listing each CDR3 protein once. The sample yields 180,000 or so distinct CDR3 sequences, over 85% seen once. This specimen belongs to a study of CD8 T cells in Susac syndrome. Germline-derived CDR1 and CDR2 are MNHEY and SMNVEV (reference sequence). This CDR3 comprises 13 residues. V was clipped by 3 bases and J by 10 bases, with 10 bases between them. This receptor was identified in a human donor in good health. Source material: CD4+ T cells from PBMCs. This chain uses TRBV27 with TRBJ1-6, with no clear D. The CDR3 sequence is CASSFQVRSPLHF. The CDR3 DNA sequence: TGTGCCAGCAGTTTTCAGGTGCGGTCACCCCTCCACTTT.